A selection of T cell receptor beta chains follows, all from one sample in a study of blood T cells in healthy people across ages. Via MiXCR, TCRdb re-called the 5' RACE reads, giving one row per CDR3 protein. This table has 1.5 million to 2 million distinct CDR3 sequences, roughly 28% appearing once. Material for sequencing was blood. Source of these receptors: a woman in her 30s in good health. The CDR3 runs from the conserved cysteine through the conserved F or W. The order of the fields is CDR3 protein, CDR3 DNA, J gene, D gene, V gene, clone size. A D gene is named only where the DNA matches it firmly. Clone size, where shown, is once, few, many, or a class for clones that have expanded.

CASSWETGFTDTQYF | TGTGCCAGCAGCTGGGAGACAGGGTTCACAGATACGCAGTATTTT | TRBJ2-3 | TRBD1 | TRBV7-9 | few
CATSSHTDTQYF | TGTGCCACCAGCAGTCACACAGATACGCAGTATTTT | TRBJ2-3 | NA | TRBV15 | few
CASSSLRQGAGGYTF | TGTGCCAGCAGTTCACTCCGACAGGGGGCAGGTGGCTACACCTTC | TRBJ1-2 | TRBD1 | TRBV12-3/TRBV12-4 | few
CASSPPGICYEQYF | TGTGCCAGCAGCCCCCCAGGGATATGCTACGAGCAGTACTTC | TRBJ2-7 | NA | TRBV6-6 | NA
CAWSGVSNQPQHF | TGTGCCTGGAGTGGAGTGAGCAATCAGCCCCAGCATTTT | TRBJ1-5 | NA | TRBV30 | NA
CASSPTLGGVADYTF | TGTGCCAGCAGTCCTACATTGGGGGGCGTCGCTGACTACACCTTC | TRBJ1-2 | NA | TRBV7-2 | NA
CASRPGSALTEAFF | TGTGCCAGCAGACCCGGCTCGGCGCTCACTGAAGCTTTCTTT | TRBJ1-1 | NA | TRBV6-6 | many
CASSPDRGARTEAFF | TGTGCCAGCTCACCGGACAGGGGGGCCCGAACTGAAGCTTTCTTT | TRBJ1-1 | TRBD1 | TRBV18 | few
CASSISDSYNEQFF | TGTGCCAGTAGTATATCGGACAGTTACAATGAGCAGTTCTTC | TRBJ2-1 | NA | TRBV19 | few
CASSRFTGGVADTQYF | TGCGCCAGCAGCCGGTTCACAGGGGGCGTCGCAGATACGCAGTATTTT | TRBJ2-3 | TRBD1 | TRBV4-3 | few
CATSRVDAGSYEQFF | TGTGCCACCAGCAGAGTGGATGCAGGGTCGTATGAGCAGTTCTTC | TRBJ2-1 | NA | TRBV15 | NA
CASSLLGGATNEKLFF | TGTGCCAGCAGCTTATTAGGGGGAGCAACTAATGAAAAACTGTTTTTT | TRBJ1-4 | NA | TRBV7-9 | NA
CAWTPDRTHGYTF | TGTGCCTGGACCCCAGACAGGACCCATGGCTACACCTTC | TRBJ1-2 | NA | TRBV30 | NA
CASRYAGSRGEQFF | TGTGCCAGCAGGTATGCAGGCTCGCGGGGTGAGCAGTTCTTC | TRBJ2-1 | NA | TRBV6-2/TRBV6-3 | NA
CASSLRLGYEQYF | TGTGCCAGCAGTTTAAGGCTCGGCTACGAGCAGTACTTC | TRBJ2-7 | NA | TRBV28 | many
CASSLAVSMNTEAFF | TGTGCCAGCAGCTTGGCCGTCAGCATGAACACTGAAGCTTTCTTT | TRBJ1-1 | NA | TRBV5-5 | few
CASSYSVAGGPPDTQYF | TGTGCCAGCAGTTACTCAGTAGCGGGGGGGCCCCCAGATACGCAGTATTTT | TRBJ2-3 | TRBD2 | TRBV6-2/TRBV6-3 | NA
CSVSSGTVEAFF | TGCAGCGTTTCTTCCGGGACAGTTGAAGCTTTCTTT | TRBJ1-1 | TRBD1 | TRBV29-1 | NA
CASSGKGDTQYF | TGTGCCAGTAGCGGGAAAGGGGATACGCAGTATTTT | TRBJ2-3 | NA | TRBV19 | NA
CSATLAEGQETQYF | TGCAGTGCTACCCTAGCGGAGGGTCAAGAGACCCAGTACTTC | TRBJ2-5 | TRBD2 | TRBV20-1 | NA
CASSLVLGEAFF | TGTGCCAGCAGCTTAGTTTTGGGTGAAGCTTTCTTT | TRBJ1-1 | NA | TRBV7-2 | NA
CASSQRGLLSEQYF | TGTGCCAGCAGCCAGAGGGGACTCCTCTCCGAGCAGTACTTC | TRBJ2-7 | NA | TRBV3-1 | once
CASSLIVGETQFF | TGTGCCAGCAGTTTAATTGTAGGGGAGACCCAGTTCTTC | TRBJ2-1 | NA | TRBV27 | NA
CASSTSTGHNEQFF | TGTGCCAGCAGCACCTCAACAGGACACAATGAGCAGTTCTTC | TRBJ2-1 | NA | TRBV7-9 | NA
CASSSTISNEQYF | TGTGCCAGCAGCTCCACTATTAGCAATGAGCAGTACTTC | TRBJ2-7 | NA | TRBV7-7 | NA
CASSLAIPGRTEAFF | TGTGCCAGCAGCTTAGCTATTCCAGGGCGGACTGAAGCTTTCTTT | TRBJ1-1 | NA | TRBV7-2 | NA
CASREVAAITDTQYF | TGTGCCAGCCGGGAGGTGGCGGCCATCACAGATACGCAGTATTTT | TRBJ2-3 | TRBD2 | TRBV27 | NA